This T cell receptor beta chain was sequenced during a study of blood T cell repertoires in COVID-19. Turning to the study itself: COVID-19 samples from acute and convalescent phases originated in the United States, Italy and Spain. T cells, B-cell-depleted T cells, or PBMCs supplied cDNA or gDNA.

Methods used by the authors: Reference gene primer amplification yielded estimated nucleated cell counts. Sequenced by immunoSEQ multiplex PCR; TCRdb stores in-frame clones only, minus some. Clone size and V and J calls were adopted from that table, with D and trimming inferred from the DNA. The data contain approximately 360,000 clones, roughly nine tenths of them seen just once; the ten biggest clones take up 1% to 1.5%. Unmatched junction bases numbered 9, after V lost 2 bases and J lost 3 bases. CDR1 MGHRA and CDR2 YSYEKL come from the germline V gene. The CDR3 is made up of 17 amino acids. Sequenced material: peripheral blood. This TCR came from a man aged 35-49 years with acute or convalescent COVID-19. The chain links TRBV4-1 to TRBJ2-3; 9 positions agree with TRBD2. DNA of the CDR3: TGCGCCAGCAGCCAACATTCGACTAGCGGACGGACAGATACGCAGTATTTT. Translated, it gives CASSQHSTSGRTDTQYF.